This T cell receptor beta chain was retrieved from a study of naive and memory T cell subsets (dated by TCRdb to 2017 to 2019). Study-level background: The figure summarizing the skin biopsy and whole blood samples listed approximately 10 blood donors, 7 tuberculin skin test biopsies and 3 saline control biopsies. Usually PCR2 was run as a SYBR Green qPCR and stopped at a set threshold, although low-input samples could use end-point PCR (roughly 6 cycles) instead. Skin biopsies were collected from tuberculin skin test sites or from saline-injected control sites and were processed for RNA extraction as previously described. Overall results and qualifications from the work: The potential sensitivity of the RNA-based method to TCR transcript changes with T cell activation and differentiation was acknowledged. The paper did not give details of skin biopsy collection and RNA processing, instead referencing earlier studies for those details. The larger number of TCRs at tuberculin skin test sites was interpreted as T cell infiltration of a delayed type IV hypersensitivity reaction. Both types of skin biopsy reportedly yielded TCR sequences, though far more TCRs came from tuberculin skin test sites.

The library was produced with UMI-ligation and nested PCR. The ligated cDNA was amplified in four rounds of PCR with nested alpha and beta constant region primers together with the SP2 primer. For the blood and skin samples, reverse transcription of TCR RNA was done with SuperScript IV along with alpha and beta constant region primers. An oligonucleotide carrying the Illumina SP2 primer and a UMI was ligated to the 3' end of the cDNA by means of T4 RNA ligase 1. To prevent hairpin formation, the 12-nucleotide UMI was made up of two random hexamers with an eight-base spacer between them. From the second PCR onward, the TCR alpha and beta chain libraries were handled separately, and dual indexing was used for multiplexing. After pooling, the indexed libraries were analyzed by capillary electrophoresis and sequenced on either an Illumina MiSeq or NextSeq. Libraries were spiked with PhiX DNA at roughly 4.5-7% so that base diversity was increased and cluster recognition was improved. The study's processing was this. Demultiplexor extracted UMIs from read 2, combined them with read 1 TCR sequence, and split reads by sample indices. Decombinator identified V and J genes and V-J junctions, assigning each TCR a five-part identifier including V and J deletions. UMIs were used by Collapsinator to correct sequencing errors and PCR amplification heterogeneity, so that a UMI-based abundance was obtained for each TCR. CDR3Translator turned identifiers into nucleotide sequence, translated the nucleotide sequence into amino acids, and pulled out CDR3 regions based on terminal motifs. Error-corrected alpha and beta TCR counts from blood and skin were compared after normalization to input RNA amount. TCRdb ran its own pipeline on the public reads, namely fastp trimming at Q25 and MiXCR clone calling, and kept in-frame beta chains. Rows are unified per CDR3 protein, each entry keeping the most common DNA and genes. In this record, the V and J calls reflect TCRdb's handling and not the investigators' own analysis. The sample contains tens of thousands of distinct CDR3 sequences, about 6.9% of them found a single time. The top ten clonotypes cover over 3% of the sample.

This clonotype was counted between two and nine times. It has no known antigen specificity. The input lacks base qualities; no much larger clone sits a single base away. From cysteine to phenylalanine, the CDR3 is 16 amino acids long. The DNA shown is the 48-base CDR3, in frame from base 1. The germline V gene specifies KGHSH as CDR1 and LQKENI as CDR2. After removal of 3 bases from V and 1 base from J, the junction retains 4 bases not matched to a gene. The meaning of the sample's treatment or condition label: skin biopsy from PPD injection site in Mantoux-positive individual. The study described a robust, sensitive protocol for amplifying, sequencing and analyzing TCRs, using 3' ligation of a UMI-containing oligonucleotide to TCR cDNA. In individuals with a positive Mantoux test, tuberculin skin test biopsies were taken from sites that had been injected with PPD. Total RNA was used without cell sorting and was treated with RQ1 DNase before reverse transcription, with a target input of roughly 1 to 1000 ng. Libraries were prepared from skin biopsies and whole blood to test how robust the pipeline was in samples where T cells are a minority population.

The sequencing here drew on skin, taken from a tuberculin skin test site. This TCR derives from an adult in good health. The rearranged chain carries TRBV18 and TRBJ2-2; the central 8 bases match TRBD1. The DNA is TGTGCCAGCTCACCCACTGACAGGGGGAACACCGGGGAGCTGTTTTTT. Translated, it gives CASSPTDRGNTGELFF.